This T cell receptor beta chain was identified during a study of Ad26.COV2.S vaccination and SARS-CoV-2 variants. The V gene lost 2 bases and the J gene lost 7 bases, with 11 bases spanning the gap. The CDR3 spans 13 residues. CDR1 is KGHSH, CDR2 LQKENI, per germline. The treatment is: 19 received Ad26.COV2.S at low or high dose, single or two shots; about five received placebo; per-sample allocation not given. It was on day 63 after the first vaccine or placebo injection that samples were taken. Cohort 1b enrolled adults aged 18-55 years in Boston. Data came from immunoSEQ multiplex PCR; TCRdb stores just in-frame clones and leaves some out. Of about 440,000 clones listed, 90% are singletons.

The sequence came from a person aged 18-60 years who received the Ad26.COV2.S COVID-19 vaccine or a placebo. The chain carries TRBV18 and TRBJ2-5; D is possibly TRBD1 (6 bases). Sequencing used peripheral blood, obtained in a trial of Ad26.COV2.S vaccine versus placebo. As DNA, the CDR3 is TGTGCCAGCTCACCAAACAGGGACGGGACCCAGTACTTC. Protein sequence: CASSPNRDGTQYF.